The 3 T cell receptor beta chains listed next were all sequenced from one sample in a study of vaccination effects on CD4 cells after COVID-19. Researchers isolated CD4+ T cells once approximately 10 days of culture had elapsed. Clones were sequenced by immunoSEQ multiplex PCR, and TCRdb holds only the in-frame ones, with some missing. The top ten clones hold roughly 2% of a sample with 70,000 to 85,000 clones, more than 70% of them seen once. Their cognate antigens are unknown. The material was CD4+ T cells from PBMCs cultured without peptide, obtained before COVID-19 vaccination. These TCRs come from a human donor who received a COVID-19 vaccine.

This clone was recorded a few times. The chain employs TRBV5-8 and TRBJ2-2; unclear D gene. Trimming took 2 bases from V and 6 from J, leaving 8 bases between them. In germline, CDR1 is SGHTS, CDR2 YDEGEE. CDR3 length: 13 residues. As DNA, the CDR3 is TGTGCCAGCAGCTTTCTCCGGGCCGGGGAGCTGTTTTTT. Translated: CASSFLRAGELFF.

The V call is TRBV3-1 (or the pseudogene TRBV3-2), the J call TRBJ2-2, with a weak D call TRBD1 (5 bases). This CDR3 region has 14 residues. Germline CDR1 reads LGHDT; CDR2 reads YNNKEL (reference sequence). Trimming left V 2 bases short and J 8 bases short, with 12 bases between. The CDR3 DNA sequence: TGTGCCAGCAGCCAATCAGGGATCGGGGGGGAGCTGTTTTTT. This encodes CASSQSGIGGELFF.

The chain has TRBV6-2 or TRBV6-3 and TRBJ1-2; D is ambiguous. V lost 0 bases, J lost 3 bases, and 14 bases lay in between. This CDR3 comprises 16 residues. Germline CDR1 and CDR2: MNHEY and SVGEGT. The CDR3 protein is CASSYSRGFRDYGYTF. DNA for the CDR3: TGTGCCAGCAGTTACTCCAGAGGCTTTAGGGACTATGGCTACACCTTC.